This entry describes one TCR beta chain. The data derive from a study of response to subunit inactivated influenza vaccine. TCRdb itself ran the RT-PCR reads through MiXCR, one entry per CDR3 protein. This sample has around 320,000 distinct CDR3 sequences, with 20% to 25% found just once. Sequencing used PBMCs from blood, obtained about 19 months after vaccination. The source of this sequence is a man between 50 and 75 years old who received an inactivated influenza vaccine.

The DNA for the CDR3 is TGTGCCTGGGGGGGACGGAACTATGGCTACACCTTC. Protein: CAWGGRNYGYTF. The rearrangement links TRBV30 to TRBJ1-2; tentative D call: TRBD1 (5 bases). This CDR3 has 12 amino acids. Per germline, CDR1 GTSNPN and CDR2 SVGIG (reference sequence). With 5 bases removed from V and 2 bases from J, the gap between germline ends came to 9 bases.